What follows are 21 T cell receptor beta chains derived from one specimen sequenced in a study of shared clonotypes between healthy human individuals. The protocol was immunoSEQ multiplex PCR, while the TCRdb copy is restricted to in-frame clones and leaves out a portion. The data contain fewer than 3 million clones, around 92% of them singletons. Material: naive CD4+ T cells from PBMCs. Subset meaning: CD45RA+ positively selected. The receptors were gathered from a man between 18 and 29 years old in good health. Some clones in this sample may be carry-over from other donors' samples.

The genes are TRBV29-1 and TRBJ2-1, with 11 bases that match TRBD2. The CDR3 contains 14 residues. The germline CDR1 and CDR2 sequences are SQVTM and ANQGSEA. V lost 4 bases and J lost 6; bases outside the gene matches: 5. The CDR3 sequence is CSVAGLAGPNEQFF. As DNA, the CDR3 is TGCAGCGTTGCTGGACTAGCGGGCCCCAATGAGCAGTTCTTC.

A single count supports this clone. For the CDR3, the DNA is TGCGCCAGCAGCCTGTGGGAAGATACGCAGTATTTT. It is translated as CASSLWEDTQYF. This chain joins TRBV5-1 and TRBJ2-3; D unclear. Looked up from germline, CDR1 is SGHRS and CDR2 is YFSETQ. Trimming took off 4 bases at V and 5 bases at J, with 8 bases between the two ends. This CDR3 has 12 residues. Variable domain in full (rest from reference TRBV5-1 and TRBJ2-3): KAGVTQTPRYLIKTRGQQVTLSCSPISGHRSVSWYQQTPGQGLQFLFEYFSETQRNKGNFPGRFSGRQFSNSRSEMNVSTLELGDSALYLCASSLWEDTQYFGPGTRLTVL.

The V call is TRBV7-5, the J call TRBJ1-4; the table names TRBD1, a call not compared with the DNA. TRBV7-5 is designated a pseudogene. The CDR3 spans 20 residues. CDR3 amino acids: CARSLNLPGTFPATNEKLFF. In DNA form, the CDR3 reads TGTGCCAGAAGCTTAAATCTTCCCGGGACATTTCCTGCAACTAATGAAAAACTGTTTTTT.

The V and J genes are TRBV28 and TRBJ2-6, with a tentative D call TRBD1 (5 bases). CDR1 MDHEN and CDR2 SYDVKM come from the germline V gene. CDR3 size: 16 residues. The V and J ends lost 2 bases and 4 bases respectively, with 12 bases between them. The CDR3 is CASSLVGAQGANVLTF. CDR3 DNA sequence: TGTGCCAGCAGTTTAGTAGGGGCGCAGGGGGCCAACGTCCTGACTTTC.

Points on this clone: This sample includes further DNA sequences coding for the same CDR3. V usage is TRBV25-1 and J usage is TRBJ2-1; D not resolved. With 2 bases removed from V and 0 bases from J, the gap between germline ends came to 5 bases. From germline, CDR1 is MGHDK and CDR2 SYGVNS. This CDR3 is 14 amino acids long. The DNA of the CDR3 is TGTGCCAGCAGTGAACAGAGCTCCTACAATGAGCAGTTCTTC. Amino acids: CASSEQSSYNEQFF.

The chain joins TRBV2 to TRBJ2-7; 9 nucleotides agree with TRBD1. CDR1 SNHLY and CDR2 FYNNEI come from the germline V gene. The junction had 5 bases not matched to a gene; V was cut back by 5 bases and J by 0 bases. This CDR3 spans 15 amino acids. In DNA form, the CDR3 reads TGTGCCAGCAGTAGGGAGGGACAGGGCTCCTACGAGCAGTACTTC. This codes for CASSREGQGSYEQYF.

The V call is TRBV18, the J call TRBJ2-2; possibly TRBD1 for D (5 bases). Trimming took 3 bases from V and 5 from J, leaving 13 bases between them. The CDR3 covers 15 residues. Per germline, CDR1 KGHSH and CDR2 LQKENI. CDR3: CASSPRTRETGELFF. CDR3 in DNA: TGTGCCAGCTCACCCCGCACCAGGGAAACCGGGGAGCTGTTTTTT.

The chain has TRBV5-1 and TRBJ2-2, with 7 bases that match TRBD2. Trimming at V came to 7 bases and at J to 5 bases, leaving 11 bases not matched to a gene. Germline CDR1 reads SGHRS; CDR2 reads YFSETQ. This CDR3 contains 15 residues. The chain's CDR3 is CASPRNPGGTGELFF. The DNA of the CDR3 is TGCGCCAGCCCTAGGAACCCGGGAGGTACCGGGGAGCTGTTTTTT.

Details on this clone: The sample has other DNA sequences that encode this CDR3 too. The rearrangement joins TRBV18 to TRBJ2-5, with D hard to call. V lost 5 bases and J 1 base, leaving 5 bases between the germline ends. The germline CDR1 and CDR2 sequences are KGHSH and LQKENI. This CDR3 spans 12 amino acids. CDR3 loop: CASSDFQETQYF. The CDR3 region has the DNA TGTGCCAGCTCAGACTTCCAAGAGACCCAGTACTTC.

This chain links TRBV6-1 with TRBJ2-3; 12 nucleotides agree with TRBD2. Germline values: CDR1 MNHNS, CDR2 SASEGT. J gave up 6 bases and V 5 bases, and 6 bases lay outside the gene matches. The CDR3 has 15 amino acids. This CDR3 is CASSPRTSGKDTQYF. The CDR3 bases are TGTGCCAGCAGTCCCAGGACTAGCGGGAAGGATACGCAGTATTTT.

V usage is TRBV19 and J usage is TRBJ1-5; 8 bases fit TRBD1. Looked up from germline, CDR1 is LNHDA and CDR2 is SQIVND (reference sequence). The V and J ends lost 5 bases and 5 bases, in that order; junction bases with no gene match: 5. The CDR3 is 14 amino acids. The CDR3 loop is CASSVRQGYQPQHF. For the CDR3, the DNA is TGTGCCAGTAGTGTAAGACAGGGGTATCAGCCCCAGCATTTT.

This chain links TRBV5-4 with TRBJ2-7; 9 nucleotides agree with TRBD1. Germline CDR1 and CDR2: SGHNT and YYREEE (reference sequence). V shed 0 bases, J shed 6 bases, and the junction held 4 bases outside the gene matches. This CDR3 comprises 14 residues. CDR3 nucleotide sequence: TGTGCCAGCAGCTTGGAACAGGGGGCGGGCGAGCAGTACTTC. Encoded protein: CASSLEQGAGEQYF.

CDR3 region: CASSRDGTGAYPTF. The CDR3 coding sequence is TGCGCCAGCAGCCGGGACGGGACAGGGGCGTACCCCACCTTC. V usage is TRBV5-1 and J usage is TRBJ1-2; the match to TRBD1 covers 10 bases. Germline CDR1 SGHRS, CDR2 YFSETQ. This CDR3 has 14 residues. V gave up 4 bases and J gave up 13 bases; unmatched junction bases: 13.

The chain combines TRBV4-3 with TRBJ2-6; 8 positions agree with TRBD2. Germline V gene data show CDR1 as LGHNA and CDR2 as YSLEER. V shed 1 base, J shed 5 bases, and the junction held 7 bases outside the gene matches. The CDR3 consists of 17 residues. The CDR3, as DNA: TGCGCCAGCAGCCAAGCGGGGGGGCTTAGGAGGGCCAACGTCCTGACTTTC. It specifies CASSQAGGLRRANVLTF.

The chain joins TRBV4-3 to TRBJ2-1, with a weak D call TRBD1 (6 bases). Germline CDR1 reads LGHNA; CDR2 reads YSLEER. Deletions cut 0 bases from V and 2 bases from J, with 17 bases between. The CDR3 has 18 amino acids. CDR3 bases: TGCGCCAGCAGCCAAGATCTATCAGGGGCTCTCCCCTACAATGAGCAGTTCTTC. Its protein product is CASSQDLSGALPYNEQFF.

The V call is TRBV2, the J call TRBJ2-3; TRBD2 matches 8 bases. Germline V CDR1 and CDR2: SNHLY, FYNNEI. The CDR3 runs to 13 residues. V gave up 8 bases and J gave up 8 bases; unmatched junction bases: 9. The CDR3 DNA reads TGTGCCAGCCTACCCGGGACTAGAGTTACGCAGTATTTT. Translated, it gives CASLPGTRVTQYF.

The V call is TRBV28, the J call TRBJ2-4; D is undetermined. This CDR3 contains 11 residues. Trimming cost V 8 bases and J 8 bases, with 10 bases left between them. Germline lookup yields CDR1 MDHEN and CDR2 SYDVKM. CDR3 bases: TGTGCCAGCTCAACTCGGGACATTCAGTACTTC. Translated: CASSTRDIQYF.

This chain connects TRBV28 to TRBJ2-1, with a tentative D call TRBD1 (6 bases). Trimming removed 5 bases from V and 2 bases from J, with 13 bases in between. This CDR3 has 15 amino acids. The germline CDR1 and CDR2 sequences are MDHEN and SYDVKM. The CDR3 nucleotides are TGTGCCAGCAGTCCCGCAGGGGAACCCTACAATGAGCAGTTCTTC. This translates into CASSPAGEPYNEQFF.

The chain has TRBV29-1 and TRBJ2-2, with 12 nucleotides matching TRBD2. V was clipped by 0 bases and J by 5 bases; unmatched bases: 7. Germline V gives CDR1 SQVTM, CDR2 ANQGSEA. The CDR3 extends over 17 amino acids. CDR3 coding DNA: TGCAGCGTTGAAGAACGGCTAGCGGGAGGGCCGACCGGGGAGCTGTTTTTT. Translation: CSVEERLAGGPTGELFF.

The chain couples TRBV7-9 to TRBJ2-5; 7 positions agree with TRBD2. The J call could be wrong; TRBJ2-7 is a better fit for the DNA end. The germline gives CDR1 SEHNR, CDR2 FQNEAQ (reference sequence). This CDR3 comprises 17 residues. This CDR3 is CASSLKASGYDPYEQYF. In nucleotides, the CDR3 is TGTGCCAGCAGCTTGAAGGCTAGCGGCTACGATCCCTACGAGCAGTACTTC.

V and J are TRBV5-6 and TRBJ1-2; D is perhaps TRBD1 (5 bases). Deletions cut 2 bases from V and 2 bases from J, with 10 bases between. The CDR3 consists of 14 residues. Per germline, CDR1 SGHDT and CDR2 YYEEEE. The CDR3 DNA reads as TGTGCCAGCAGCTTCCGACAGCTAAACTATGGCTACACCTTC. Translated: CASSFRQLNYGYTF.